This entry is about one T cell receptor beta chain. The CDR3 is made up of 15 amino acids. Germline V gives CDR1 SGHTA, CDR2 FQGNSA. Trimming cost V 1 base and J 3 bases; bases outside gene matches: 5. Unique molecular identifiers were incorporated when the TCRbeta library was constructed. TCRdb itself ran the PCR reads through MiXCR, one entry per CDR3 protein. The sample includes a few hundred thousand distinct CDR3 sequences, roughly 20% of them seen just once. This sample is part of a study of T-cell reconstitution after alpha-beta-depleted transplantation in children. This TCR was sampled from a human donor who donated a stem cell graft to a child with acute myeloid leukemia. The sample here was PBMCs from the stem cell graft donor, taken from the stem cell graft. The V gene is TRBV7-2, the J gene TRBJ2-7; 8 bases are shared with TRBD2. DNA for the CDR3: TGTGCCAGCAGCTTAGATCGGCTAGCGGGCTACGAGCAGTACTTC. Amino acids: CASSLDRLAGYEQYF.